This entry describes one TCR beta chain. The specificity of this receptor is unknown. The input lacks base qualities; no much larger clone sits a single base away. In the germline V gene (reference sequence), CDR1 corresponds to MNHEY and CDR2 to SMNVEV. V is shortened by 4 bases, J by 3 bases, and the region joining them spans 4 bases. The CDR3 starts with the cysteine, ends with the phenylalanine, and has 11 residues. Here the CDR3 DNA is all that survives: 33 bases in frame from base 1. The collaborating institutions used their own protocols to collect whole blood in K2EDTA tubes. For TCRbeta analysis, collaborator samples were shipped as frozen whole blood, as isolated PBMCs, or as DNA extracted from either sample type. TCRbeta CDR3 regions were amplified from genomic DNA by means of the immunoSEQ Assay, a bias-controlled multiplex PCR. For the original study's pipeline: Within the assay, amplification of reference gene primers was used to estimate how many nucleated cells each sample contained. To quantify the absolute abundance of each unique TCRbeta CDR3 rearrangement, sequence reads were collapsed and filtered. For each sample, productive Simpson clonality was calculated as the square root of Simpson's diversity index across productive rearrangements. The immuneACCESS repertoire file appears here via TCRdb, limited to in-frame rearrangements. These files lack a portion of the clones; in checked studies, under half of the deficit traces to unresolved V genes, and the cause of the others is not known. That table furnishes V, J and clone size, whereas the DNA furnished D and trimming. The sample table holds 100,000 or so clones, of which around 84% were seen once. The ten largest clones add up to around 2% of the sample.

The data belong to a study of blood T cell repertoires in COVID-19 (dated by TCRdb to 2018 to 2021). Background on the whole study: Collaborator samples came from the United States, Italy and Spain and covered acute and convalescent phases of COVID-19. The prospective study material was composed of cDNA or gDNA derived from T cells, B-cell-depleted T cells, or PBMCs. Deeply sampled blood TCRbeta repertoires from subjects exposed to, actively infected with, or recovered from COVID-19 were included in the dataset. The repertoires were released in a freely available public database meant as a resource for research on the immune response to SARS-CoV-2. Samples came from the ongoing ImmuneRACE study (first 160 participants) plus 1,254 subjects from 6 global collaborators. Sample metadata almost always included a de-identified subject ID, COVID-19 status, age in years and sex. HLA class I and class II types, where available, came from metadata supplied by the sample provider rather than from assay-based typing. General study outcomes and caveats: How much clinical and demographic metadata was included differed by source and by participant, and the metadata was provided uncurated.

The chain is assembled from TRBV27 and TRBJ2-7, with the D gene not clear enough to name. This clonotype was sampled from a human donor in a cohort sampled during active COVID-19. The sample taken for sequencing was peripheral blood. The CDR3 corresponds to CASSSNYEQYF. The DNA sequence reads TGTGCCAGCAGTTCTAACTACGAGCAGTACTTC.